These T cell receptor beta chains were read from a single sample in a study of OX40 agonist ivuxolimab in advanced cancers. Produced via immunoSEQ multiplex PCR; TCRdb's table is partial and in-frame only. The sample lists about 25,000 clones, approximately 83% occurring once. Sequencing was performed on CD4+ or CD8+ T cells sorted from blood, taken in a trial of the OX40 agonist ivuxolimab. These receptor sequences come from an adult with an advanced solid tumor such as melanoma, head and neck, liver or kidney cancer. Both conserved end residues are part of each CDR3. Each record gives: clone size, D gene, V gene, J gene, CDR3 protein, CDR3 DNA. D genes are given only for firm matches. The size of a clone is reported for some rows only, either as once, few or many, or as a class for expanded clones.

size: .; D: .; V: TRBV29-1; J: TRBJ2-7; CDR3: CSVEGLEGRYEQYF; DNA: TGCAGCGTGGAGGGACTCGAGGGCCGCTACGAGCAGTACTTC
size: .; D: .; V: TRBV6-4; J: TRBJ2-1; CDR3: CASSDSIAATYNEQFF; DNA: TGTGCCAGCAGTGACTCAATAGCGGCAACCTACAATGAGCAGTTCTTC
size: .; D: TRBD1; V: TRBV9; J: TRBJ2-7; CDR3: CASSLSDRGQGGYEQYF; DNA: TGTGCCAGCAGCCTAAGTGACCGAGGACAGGGTGGTTACGAGCAGTACTTC
size: .; D: .; V: TRBV27; J: TRBJ2-3; CDR3: CASSFGGTDTQYF; DNA: TGTGCCAGCAGTTTTGGAGGCACAGATACGCAGTATTTT
size: .; D: .; V: TRBV6-5; J: TRBJ2-7; CDR3: CASGDYEQYF; DNA: TGTGCCAGCGGCGATTACGAGCAGTACTTC
size: few; D: .; V: TRBV4-1; J: TRBJ2-5; CDR3: CASSQWTAETQYF; DNA: TGCGCCAGCAGCCAATGGACGGCGGAGACCCAGTACTTC
size: .; D: .; V: TRBV5-1; J: TRBJ2-1; CDR3: CASSRPLAARGNNEQFF; DNA: TGCGCCAGCAGCCGGCCTTTGGCAGCCCGGGGGAACAATGAGCAGTTCTTC
size: .; D: .; V: TRBV4-3; J: TRBJ2-5; CDR3: CASSQDRGGWSETQYF; DNA: TGCGCCAGCAGCCAAGATCGTGGGGGCTGGAGTGAGACCCAGTACTTC
size: .; D: .; V: TRBV13; J: TRBJ2-7; CDR3: CASSFLSGHEQYF; DNA: TGTGCCAGCAGCTTCCTCAGCGGCCACGAGCAGTACTTC
size: .; D: TRBD2; V: TRBV27; J: TRBJ2-5; CDR3: CASSSPTSGGPRGTQYF; DNA: TGTGCCAGCAGTTCTCCGACTAGCGGGGGCCCTCGGGGGACCCAGTACTTC
size: .; D: TRBD2; V: TRBV9; J: TRBJ2-2; CDR3: CASSLTSGGYNTGELFF; DNA: TGTGCCAGCAGCCTGACTAGCGGGGGGTATAACACCGGGGAGCTGTTTTTT
size: .; D: TRBD1; V: TRBV6-4; J: TRBJ2-7; CDR3: CASSGGTGHEQYF; DNA: TGTGCCAGCAGTGGGGGGACAGGGCACGAGCAGTACTTC
size: .; D: TRBD2; V: TRBV19; J: TRBJ2-1; CDR3: CASSLGLAVWNEQFF; DNA: TGTGCCAGTAGCCTAGGACTAGCGGTATGGAATGAGCAGTTCTTC
size: .; D: TRBD1; V: TRBV28; J: TRBJ1-1; CDR3: CASNGVRDRGRGAFF; DNA: TGTGCCAGCAATGGAGTGAGGGACAGGGGGCGCGGGGCTTTCTTT
size: medium-sized; D: .; V: TRBV5-4; J: TRBJ2-5; CDR3: CASSETLDYQETQYF; DNA: TGTGCCAGCAGCGAAACCCTGGACTACCAAGAGACCCAGTACTTC
size: few; D: .; V: TRBV6-1; J: TRBJ1-1; CDR3: CASSEVKGTEAFF; DNA: TGTGCCAGCAGTGAAGTTAAGGGTACTGAAGCTTTCTTT
size: .; D: TRBD2; V: TRBV13; J: TRBJ2-7; CDR3: CASSFTSGDFYEQYF; DNA: TGTGCCAGCAGCTTCACTAGCGGAGATTTCTACGAGCAGTACTTC
size: once; D: TRBD1; V: TRBV27; J: TRBJ1-6; CDR3: CASSLVYPGTVNSPLHF; DNA: TGTGCCAGCAGTTTGGTCTACCCCGGGACAGTGAATTCACCCCTCCACTTT
size: .; D: TRBD1; V: TRBV27; J: TRBJ1-2; CDR3: CASSFRQGDGYTF; DNA: TGTGCCAGCAGTTTTCGACAGGGTGATGGCTACACCTTC
size: .; D: .; V: TRBV18; J: TRBJ2-7; CDR3: CASSPDSPGHRDYEQYF; DNA: TGTGCCAGCTCACCCGACTCCCCGGGACATCGAGACTACGAGCAGTACTTC
size: .; D: TRBD1; V: TRBV7-9; J: TRBJ2-4; CDR3: CASSGATGWKTKNIQYF; DNA: TGTGCCAGCAGCGGAGCGACAGGGTGGAAAACCAAAAACATTCAGTACTTC
size: .; D: .; V: TRBV4-1; J: TRBJ2-5; CDR3: CASSEGETQYF; DNA: TGCGCCAGCAGCGAGGGAGAGACCCAGTACTTC
size: .; D: .; V: TRBV11-2; J: TRBJ1-3; CDR3: CASSAGRGVGNTIYF; DNA: TGTGCCAGCAGCGCCGGACGAGGGGTTGGAAACACCATATATTTT
size: .; D: TRBD1; V: TRBV4-1; J: TRBJ1-1; CDR3: CASSQDDRGYLYTEAFF; DNA: TGCGCCAGCAGCCAAGATGACAGGGGGTATTTGTACACTGAAGCTTTCTTT
size: once; D: .; V: TRBV7-2; J: TRBJ2-1; CDR3: CASSFSELAFPSIYNEQFF; DNA: TGTGCCAGCAGCTTTTCGGAATTAGCGTTCCCCAGTATCTACAATGAGCAGTTCTTC
size: .; D: .; V: TRBV2; J: TRBJ1-1; CDR3: CASSAGGVTEAFF; DNA: TGTGCCAGCAGTGCCGGGGGGGTTACTGAAGCTTTCTTT
size: .; D: .; V: TRBV6-5; J: TRBJ1-2; CDR3: CASSSQHPGPNYGYTF; DNA: TGTGCCAGCAGTTCACAACACCCGGGACCCAACTATGGCTACACCTTC
size: .; D: .; V: TRBV15; J: TRBJ1-2; CDR3: CATSRTDEYYGYTF; DNA: TGTGCCACCAGCAGAACCGACGAATACTATGGCTACACCTTC
size: .; D: .; V: TRBV15; J: TRBJ1-4; CDR3: CATSLGGNEKLFF; DNA: TGTGCCACCAGCCTGGGGGGGAATGAAAAACTGTTTTTT
size: .; D: TRBD1; V: TRBV4-1; J: TRBJ1-5; CDR3: CASSQGTGGPLQPQHF; DNA: TGCGCCAGCAGCCAAGGGACAGGGGGACCCCTCCAGCCCCAGCATTTT
size: .; D: .; V: TRBV4-1; J: TRBJ2-1; CDR3: CASSQDGPNVEQFF; DNA: TGCGCCAGCAGCCAAGATGGGCCGAACGTGGAGCAGTTCTTC
size: .; D: .; V: TRBV9; J: TRBJ2-1; CDR3: CASSVGGDRYNEQFF; DNA: TGTGCCAGCAGCGTAGGAGGGGACCGATACAATGAGCAGTTCTTC
size: .; D: .; V: TRBV21-1; J: TRBJ2-1; CDR3: CASSKSGPGLAGSNEQFF; DNA: TGTGCCAGCAGCAAAAGTGGACCCGGACTAGCGGGGAGCAATGAGCAGTTCTTC
size: .; D: .; V: TRBV7-3; J: TRBJ2-1; CDR3: CASSPTGAGRPSPHNEQFF; DNA: TGTGCCAGCAGCCCGACCGGTGCCGGGCGGCCGTCCCCCCACAATGAGCAGTTCTTC
size: .; D: .; V: TRBV14; J: TRBJ1-4; CDR3: CASSQTYVTATNEKLFF; DNA: TGTGCCAGCAGCCAGACGTACGTTACTGCAACTAATGAAAAACTGTTTTTT
size: .; D: TRBD2; V: TRBV30; J: TRBJ2-2; CDR3: CAWSSPLGAGGRAGELFF; DNA: TGTGCCTGGAGCTCCCCGTTGGGAGCGGGAGGGCGTGCCGGGGAGCTGTTTTTT
size: .; D: .; V: TRBV28; J: TRBJ1-4; CDR3: CASSLGLGGGYDEKLFF; DNA: TGTGCCAGCAGTTTAGGTTTGGGAGGGGGTTATGATGAAAAACTGTTTTTT
size: .; D: .; V: TRBV25-1; J: TRBJ1-2; CDR3: CASSAGVNGYTF; DNA: TGTGCCAGCAGTGCAGGGGTCAACGGCTACACCTTC
size: few; D: TRBD1; V: TRBV14; J: TRBJ2-7; CDR3: CASSPGTGYEQYF; DNA: TGTGCCAGCAGCCCCGGGACAGGCTACGAGCAGTACTTC
size: .; D: TRBD1; V: TRBV4-1; J: TRBJ1-1; CDR3: CASSRGTGIMNTEAFF; DNA: TGCGCCAGCAGCCGAGGGACAGGAATTATGAACACTGAAGCTTTCTTT
size: .; D: TRBD2; V: TRBV4-1; J: TRBJ2-1; CDR3: CASSWEGGGWSYNEQFF; DNA: TGCGCCAGCAGCTGGGAGGGAGGCGGGTGGAGTTACAATGAGCAGTTCTTC
size: .; D: TRBD2; V: TRBV2; J: TRBJ2-3; CDR3: CASSQLAGAEDTQYF; DNA: TGTGCCAGCAGTCAACTAGCGGGAGCGGAAGATACGCAGTATTTT
size: few; D: TRBD1; V: TRBV6-5; J: TRBJ1-5; CDR3: CASSYRDRGFNQPQHF; DNA: TGTGCCAGCAGCTACCGGGACAGGGGTTTCAATCAGCCCCAGCATTTT
size: .; D: TRBD1; V: TRBV6-6; J: TRBJ1-4; CDR3: CASSNDRGNEKLFF; DNA: TGTGCCAGCAGCAACGACAGGGGTAATGAAAAACTGTTTTTT
size: .; D: .; V: TRBV28; J: TRBJ2-1; CDR3: CASIKSASLYNEQFF; DNA: TGTGCCAGCATTAAAAGTGCTTCTCTCTACAATGAGCAGTTCTTC
size: few; D: .; V: TRBV6-1; J: TRBJ1-5; CDR3: CASSEGFGLKDQPQHF; DNA: TGTGCCAGCAGTGAAGGGTTCGGCTTGAAGGATCAGCCCCAGCATTTT
size: .; D: TRBD1; V: TRBV2; J: TRBJ2-4; CDR3: CASSVPRQGAPGNIQYF; DNA: TGTGCCAGCAGTGTGCCCAGGCAGGGGGCGCCGGGGAACATTCAGTACTTC
size: .; D: TRBD2; V: TRBV7-6; J: TRBJ2-5; CDR3: CASSHSGLAVKETQYF; DNA: TGTGCCAGCAGCCATTCGGGACTAGCGGTTAAAGAGACCCAGTACTTC
size: few; D: .; V: TRBV27; J: TRBJ2-3; CDR3: CATTGVGARADTQYF; DNA: TGTGCCACCACCGGAGTGGGGGCGCGGGCAGATACGCAGTATTTT
size: .; D: TRBD2; V: TRBV27; J: TRBJ2-1; CDR3: CASRLAGYNEQFF; DNA: TGTGCCAGCAGATTAGCGGGTTACAATGAGCAGTTCTTC
size: .; D: .; V: TRBV6-1; J: TRBJ2-2; CDR3: CASGPGGELFF; DNA: TGTGCCAGCGGCCCGGGCGGGGAGCTGTTTTTT
size: .; D: .; V: TRBV5-1; J: TRBJ2-7; CDR3: CASSLRGSYEQYF; DNA: TGCGCCAGCAGCTTGAGGGGATCCTACGAGCAGTACTTC
size: few; D: TRBD1; V: TRBV6-5; J: TRBJ1-6; CDR3: CASTTTGYHNSPLHF; DNA: TGTGCCAGCACTACGACAGGGTACCATAATTCACCCCTCCACTTT
size: .; D: .; V: TRBV9; J: TRBJ2-7; CDR3: CASNPGTASYEQYF; DNA: TGTGCCAGCAATCCCGGGACGGCCTCCTACGAGCAGTACTTC
size: .; D: .; V: TRBV2; J: TRBJ2-5; CDR3: CASSWSSGRQETQYF; DNA: TGTGCCAGCAGTTGGAGCTCAGGGAGGCAAGAGACCCAGTACTTC
size: .; D: TRBD1; V: TRBV5-1; J: TRBJ2-7; CDR3: CASSWGQGMDEQYF; DNA: TGCGCCAGCAGCTGGGGACAGGGGATGGACGAGCAGTACTTC
size: .; D: TRBD1; V: TRBV4-1; J: TRBJ2-7; CDR3: CASSQGTGGTYEQYF; DNA: TGCGCCAGCAGCCAAGGGACAGGGGGAACCTACGAGCAGTACTTC
size: .; D: TRBD1; V: TRBV2; J: TRBJ1-1; CDR3: CASSEQGVFKTEAFF; DNA: TGTGCCAGCAGTGAACAGGGGGTCTTTAAGACTGAAGCTTTCTTT
size: .; D: .; V: TRBV28; J: TRBJ2-5; CDR3: CASRPPLAPQYF; DNA: TGTGCCAGCAGACCCCCGCTAGCGCCCCAGTACTTC
size: .; D: .; V: TRBV2; J: TRBJ2-3; CDR3: CASSDATALLTDTQYF; DNA: TGTGCCAGCAGTGATGCGACGGCTCTTCTCACAGATACGCAGTATTTT